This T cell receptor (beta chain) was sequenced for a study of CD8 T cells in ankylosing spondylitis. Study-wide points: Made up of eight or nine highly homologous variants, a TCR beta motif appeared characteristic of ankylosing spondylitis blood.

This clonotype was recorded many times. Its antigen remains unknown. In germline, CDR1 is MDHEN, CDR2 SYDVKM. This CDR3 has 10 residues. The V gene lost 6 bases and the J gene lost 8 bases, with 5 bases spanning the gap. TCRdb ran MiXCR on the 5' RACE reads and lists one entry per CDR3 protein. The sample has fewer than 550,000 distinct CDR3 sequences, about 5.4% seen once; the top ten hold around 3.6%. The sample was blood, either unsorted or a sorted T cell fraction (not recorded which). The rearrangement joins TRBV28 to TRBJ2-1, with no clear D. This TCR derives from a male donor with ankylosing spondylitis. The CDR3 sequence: CASSTDEQFF. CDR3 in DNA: TGTGCCAGCAGCACTGATGAGCAGTTCTTC.